What follows are 25 T cell receptor beta chains derived from one specimen sequenced in a study of shared clonotypes between healthy human individuals. Naive-designated CD8 cells lacked CD45RO, were positively enriched for CCR7, and omitted terminally differentiated effector memory CD45RA+ cells. Clones were read by immunoSEQ multiplex PCR, and TCRdb kept only the in-frame ones, dropping some. The sample carries 2 million or so clones, about 95% recorded once. The sample consisted of naive CD8+ T cells sorted from blood. The receptor set was obtained from a man aged 18-30 years in good health.

The chain recombines TRBV6-1 with TRBJ2-7, with 8 bases lining up with TRBD2. CDR3 length: 13 amino acids. Germline CDR1 is MNHNS and CDR2 is SASEGT. J lost 3 bases, V lost 6 bases, and 4 bases had no gene match. The CDR3: CASSAREGYEQYF. CDR3 in DNA: TGTGCCAGCAGCGCCCGGGAGGGCTACGAGCAGTACTTC.

The rearrangement links TRBV7-9 to TRBJ1-1; possible D gene TRBD1, 5 bases. CDR3 size: 13 residues. Germline loops: CDR1 SEHNR, CDR2 FQNEAQ (reference sequence). Trimming took 5 bases from V and 5 from J, leaving 12 bases between them. In DNA form, the CDR3 reads TGTGCCAGCAGCGTTCCAGGGAAAACTGAAGCTTTCTTT. This gives the protein CASSVPGKTEAFF.

The chain has TRBV2 and TRBJ2-7; D not certain. CDR1 SNHLY and CDR2 FYNNEI come from the germline V gene. The ends were cut back, 6 bases at V and 3 bases at J, with 9 bases in the middle. The CDR3 covers 12 residues. CDR3 sequence: CASSQEFYEQYF. The CDR3 DNA reads TGTGCCAGCAGCCAGGAGTTCTACGAGCAGTACTTC.

The V and J genes are TRBV11-2 and TRBJ2-1, with a weak D call TRBD2 (6 bases). The V and J ends lost 2 bases and 3 bases respectively, with 11 bases between them. Germline V CDR1 and CDR2: SGHAT, FQNNGV. The CDR3 contains 15 residues. CDR3 in DNA: TGTGCCAGCAGCTTACTCCCGGAGGGCTACAATGAGCAGTTCTTC. It specifies CASSLLPEGYNEQFF.

The genes are TRBV11-2 and TRBJ1-3, with D perhaps matching TRBD1 (5 bases). Germline V gives CDR1 SGHAT, CDR2 FQNNGV. V shed 1 base and J shed 0 bases, with 10 bases lying between them. The CDR3 spans 16 residues. The CDR3 loop is CASSLVHRRSGNTIYF. The CDR3 nucleotides are TGTGCCAGCAGCTTAGTCCACAGGCGCTCTGGAAACACCATATATTTT.

In this sample, this clone turned up once. V is TRBV7-9 and J is TRBJ1-1; D gene uncertain. V lost 7 bases to trimming and J lost 1 base, with 13 bases between them. The CDR3 has 14 residues. Germline V gene lookup returns CDR1 SEHNR and CDR2 FQNEAQ (reference sequence). In nucleotides, the CDR3 is TGTGCCAGCATTCGTAGCGACTCGAACACTGAAGCTTTCTTT. This sequence encodes CASIRSDSNTEAFF.

This clone was seen just once. The chain joins TRBV27 to TRBJ2-7, with TRBD1 as a possible D gene (5 bases). The germline gives CDR1 MNHEY, CDR2 SMNVEV (reference sequence). V lost 4 bases and J lost 2, with 12 bases in between. The CDR3 totals 14 residues. CDR3 bases: TGTGCCAGCAGTTCCCCTGACAGCCCCTACGAGCAGTACTTC. This encodes CASSSPDSPYEQYF.

The rearrangement links TRBV29-1 to TRBJ1-1; 9 bases line up with TRBD1. The CDR3 extends over 11 amino acids. Trimming removed 6 bases from V and 7 bases from J; junction bases left unmatched: 3. Germline CDR1 SQVTM, CDR2 ANQGSEA. The CDR3 loop is CSVRGQGEAFF. The CDR3 DNA reads as TGCAGCGTCAGGGGACAGGGTGAAGCTTTCTTT.

In this sample, this clone turned up a few times. Other nucleotide sequences from this sample produce the same CDR3. The J gene is TRBJ2-6, the V gene TRBV30, with unresolved D. Trimming left V 4 bases short and J 0 bases short, with 4 bases between. The CDR3 totals 13 residues. Germline V gives CDR1 GTSNPN, CDR2 SVGIG (reference sequence). The CDR3 region is CAWTFSGANVLTF. The CDR3, as DNA: TGTGCCTGGACCTTCTCTGGGGCCAACGTCCTGACTTTC.

The CDR3, as DNA: TGTGCCAGTAATTCCTTTTTTGCGCGGGAGGTAAGGGATGAGCAGTTCTTC. Residues: CASNSFFAREVRDEQFF. J is TRBJ2-1 and V is TRBV19, with 8 nucleotides matching TRBD2. With 7 bases clipped from V and 8 bases from J, the junction kept 19 bases outside the gene matches. The CDR3 totals 17 residues. Germline assignment: CDR1 LNHDA and CDR2 SQIVND (reference sequence).

The chain uses TRBV6-1 and TRBJ2-7, with 7 bases lining up with TRBD1. From germline, CDR1 is MNHNS and CDR2 SASEGT. After removal of 4 bases from V and 0 bases from J, the junction contained 9 bases not matched to a gene. CDR3 size: 16 residues. In DNA, the CDR3 is TGTGCCAGCAGTGTGGCCTACAGGGGAGCCTCCTACGAGCAGTACTTC. It specifies CASSVAYRGASYEQYF.

This chain connects TRBV5-4 to TRBJ1-2; 10 nucleotides align to TRBD1. Looked up from germline, CDR1 is SGHNT and CDR2 is YYREEE (reference sequence). The CDR3 runs to 14 residues. V dropped 2 bases and J dropped 8; count of bases not matched to a gene: 6. CDR3 sequence (DNA): TGTGCCAGCAGCTTCCAGGGACAGGGGACCGGCTACACCTTC. Translation: CASSFQGQGTGYTF. The whole variable domain, remainder taken from reference TRBV5-4 and TRBJ1-2, is ETGVTQSPTHLIKTRGQQVTLRCSSQSGHNTVSWYQQALGQGPQFIFQYYREEENGRGNFPPRFSGLQFPNYSSELNVNALELDDSALYLCASSFQGQGTGYTFGSGTRLTVV.

This clone occurred once. The chain joins TRBV19 to TRBJ2-1, with a weak D call TRBD2 (5 bases). The CDR3 has 13 residues. V was clipped by 4 bases and J by 7 bases, with 11 bases between them. Germline V gene data show CDR1 as LNHDA and CDR2 as SQIVND (reference sequence). The CDR3 nucleotides read TGTGCCAGTAGTAACGGACTCTTAAATGAGCAGTTCTTC. Translation gives CASSNGLLNEQFF. Drawing the rest from reference TRBV19 and TRBJ2-1, the complete variable domain is DGGITQSPKYLFRKEGQNVTLSCEQNLNHDAMYWYRQDPGQGLRLIYYSQIVNDFQKGDIAEGYSVSREKKESFPLTVTSAQKNPTAFYLCASSNGLLNEQFFGPGTRLTVL.

V and J are TRBV11-2 and TRBJ1-4; no reliable D call. Trimming left V 5 bases short and J 8 bases short, with 12 bases between. The CDR3 consists of 13 residues. Per the germline V gene, CDR1 is SGHAT and CDR2 is FQNNGV. CDR3 amino acids: CASSPFRGEKLFF. In nucleotides, the CDR3 is TGTGCCAGCAGCCCGTTTCGTGGCGAAAAACTGTTTTTT.

Worth noting for this clone: The sample contains more than one DNA sequence encoding this CDR3. V is TRBV30 and J is TRBJ2-7; D not resolved. CDR3 length: 12 amino acids. Germline CDR1 GTSNPN, CDR2 SVGIG (reference sequence). V gave up 1 base and J gave up 1 base, with 5 bases separating them. The CDR3 loop is CAWSGLSYEQYF. The CDR3 bases are TGTGCCTGGAGTGGGCTATCCTACGAGCAGTACTTC.

CDR3 sequence reads: CASSVRQGREETQYF. Written as DNA, the CDR3 is TGTGCCAGCAGTGTCAGACAGGGGAGGGAAGAGACCCAGTACTTC. The gene calls are TRBV9 and TRBJ2-5; D possibly corresponds to TRBD1 (8 bases). Germline V lookup: CDR1 SGDLS, CDR2 YYNGEE. The CDR3 covers 15 residues. The V gene lost 5 bases and the J gene lost 3 bases, with 17 bases spanning the gap.

J is TRBJ2-1 and V is TRBV29-1; 16 positions match TRBD2. The ends lost 5 bases at V and 6 bases at J; junction bases unmatched: 13. The CDR3 contains 18 residues. Germline loops: CDR1 SQVTM, CDR2 ANQGSEA. CDR3 in amino acids: CSVPGLAGGPVVLNEQFF. The CDR3 coding sequence is TGCAGCGTTCCGGGACTAGCGGGAGGGCCGGTAGTCCTCAATGAGCAGTTCTTC.

The V call is TRBV28, the J call TRBJ1-1, with 7 bases lining up with TRBD1. The V gene's germline CDR1 is MDHEN and CDR2 SYDVKM. This CDR3 is built from 16 residues. V shed 4 bases, J shed 4 bases, and the junction held 12 bases outside the gene matches. CDR3 DNA sequence: TGTGCCAGCAGTTCCTTGACAGGGCCCTTATTCACTGAAGCTTTCTTT. It translates to CASSSLTGPLFTEAFF.

This chain links TRBV6-4 with TRBJ2-1; D may be TRBD1 or TRBD2 (5 bases each). Germline CDR1 reads MRHNA; CDR2 reads SNTAGT. The CDR3 extends over 19 amino acids. Trimming shortened V by 0 bases and J by 1 base, and 19 bases separated the two germline ends. The CDR3 reads CASSDSNRDGPRSYNEQFF. The CDR3 region has the DNA TGTGCCAGCAGTGACTCGAATCGGGACGGACCCAGGTCCTACAATGAGCAGTTCTTC.

Concerning this clone itself: The sample carries other DNA sequences with the same CDR3. This sequence joins TRBV6-1 and TRBJ2-4; the D gene is possibly TRBD2 (5 bases). The CDR3 is 15 amino acids. The V end was cut by 1 base, the J end by 2 bases, with 9 bases between. Germline V gene data show CDR1 as MNHNS and CDR2 as SASEGT. The CDR3: CASSEGPGSKNIQYF. Here the CDR3 DNA reads TGTGCCAGCAGTGAAGGTCCGGGGTCCAAAAACATTCAGTACTTC.

In this sample, this clone turned up a few times. This rearrangement joins TRBV7-9 to TRBJ1-2; D gene ambiguous. The CDR3 contains 11 residues. Germline-derived CDR1 and CDR2 are SEHNR and FQNEAQ (reference sequence). Trimming cost V 5 bases and J 8 bases, with 9 bases left between them. CDR3 sequence: CASSGLLGYTF. In nucleotides, the CDR3 is TGTGCCAGCAGCGGACTATTAGGCTACACCTTC.

The V gene is TRBV7-9, the J gene TRBJ1-1; weak D call: TRBD1 (6 bases). The V gene lost 8 bases and the J gene lost 1 base, with 11 bases spanning the gap. Germline V CDR1 and CDR2: SEHNR, FQNEAQ (reference sequence). CDR3 length equals 13 residues. The CDR3 nucleotides read TGTGCCAGCGGGGGGGCGGAGAACACTGAAGCTTTCTTT. It translates to CASGGAENTEAFF.

The gene calls are TRBV19 and TRBJ2-6; TRBD1 agrees at 7 bases. With 8 bases clipped from V and 0 bases from J, the junction kept 13 bases outside the gene matches. Germline V gives CDR1 LNHDA, CDR2 SQIVND (reference sequence). The CDR3 loop spans 18 amino acids. Here the CDR3 DNA reads TGTGCCAGTTTGGGACAGACCCTAACCACCTCTGGGGCCAACGTCCTGACTTTC. It yields the protein CASLGQTLTTSGANVLTF.

This rearrangement joins TRBV27 to TRBJ2-7, with D possibly TRBD1 on 5 matching bases. This CDR3 is 14 amino acids long. The V and J ends lost 5 bases and 4 bases respectively, with 15 bases between them. CDR1 and CDR2 from the germline V gene are MNHEY and SMNVEV (reference sequence). The chain's CDR3 is CASSGRDRLYEQYF. CDR3 coding DNA: TGTGCCAGCAGTGGTCGAGACAGATTATACGAGCAGTACTTC.

The chain employs TRBV19 and TRBJ1-1; no firm D call. There are 15 residues in the CDR3. Germline-derived CDR1 and CDR2 are LNHDA and SQIVND (reference sequence). The germline V and J ends were trimmed by 4 bases and 1 base, with 13 bases remaining between them. Here the CDR3 DNA reads TGTGCCAGTAGTACCCCTCGGCGGGAGAACACTGAAGCTTTCTTT. As protein: CASSTPRRENTEAFF.